Listed below are T cell receptor beta chains from one sample, sequenced in a study of blood T cell repertoires in COVID-19. Measured with immunoSEQ multiplex PCR; TCRdb has only the in-frame clones, and not every one. The repertoire holds around 160,000 clones, with over 70% as singletons. Sequencing was done on a sample of PBMCs or T cells enriched from blood (not recorded which). The receptors stem from a woman in her fifties or sixties who had recovered from COVID-19. The CDR3 runs from the conserved cysteine through the conserved F or W. A D gene is named only where the DNA matches it firmly.

D	J	length	V	CDR3
NA	TRBJ1-1	15	TRBV27	CASSSRGTQNTEAFF
TRBD1	TRBJ1-4	15	TRBV2	CASSGGTVVQEKLFF
TRBD1	TRBJ1-2	15	TRBV7-9	CASSSGQGGGYGYTF
TRBD1	TRBJ1-1	16	TRBV28	CASSPGQGLANTEAFF
TRBD2	TRBJ2-1	15	TRBV2	CASSVVGLAGGEQFF
TRBD1	TRBJ1-1	16	TRBV27	CASSLILGTVNTEAFF
TRBD1	TRBJ1-2	15	TRBV7-8	CASQMDNRGRSGYTF
NA	TRBJ1-2	15	TRBV5-1	CASSLGGTANYGYTF
TRBD1	TRBJ1-5	13	TRBV2	CASTRDRGQPQHF
NA	TRBJ2-1	11	TRBV30	CAWRTHNEQFF
TRBD1	TRBJ2-7	14	TRBV2	CASSERGRGYEQYF
TRBD1	TRBJ1-5	15	TRBV7-9	CASSDPTGDNQPQHF
TRBD2	TRBJ2-3	13	TRBV19	CASVAGVSDTQYF
NA	TRBJ2-1	14	TRBV19	CASSIVGLDNEQFF
TRBD2	TRBJ2-1	15	TRBV5-1	CASSPLAGGADEQFF
TRBD2	TRBJ2-1	15	TRBV3-1/TRBV3-2	CASSLAGGTYNEQFF
TRBD2	TRBJ2-5	16	TRBV10-1	CASSEGKTSGEETQYF